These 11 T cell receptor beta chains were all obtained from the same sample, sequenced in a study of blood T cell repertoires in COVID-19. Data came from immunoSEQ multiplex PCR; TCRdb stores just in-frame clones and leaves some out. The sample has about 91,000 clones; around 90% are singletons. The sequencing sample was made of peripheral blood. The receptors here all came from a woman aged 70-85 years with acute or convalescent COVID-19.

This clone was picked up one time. CDR3 DNA: TGTGCCAGCAGTGATCGGGGTAGCAATCAGCCCCAGCATTTT. Encoded protein: CASSDRGSNQPQHF. The chain links TRBV2 to TRBJ1-5; D is undetermined. The CDR3 runs 14 residues. The germline gives CDR1 SNHLY, CDR2 FYNNEI. V dropped 3 bases and J dropped 0 bases, with 6 bases sitting between them.

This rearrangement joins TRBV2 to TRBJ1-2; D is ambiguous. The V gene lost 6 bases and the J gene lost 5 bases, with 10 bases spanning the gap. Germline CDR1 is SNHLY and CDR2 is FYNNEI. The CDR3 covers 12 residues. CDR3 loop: CASSRKEYGYTF. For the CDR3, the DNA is TGTGCCAGCAGCCGAAAAGAGTATGGCTACACCTTC. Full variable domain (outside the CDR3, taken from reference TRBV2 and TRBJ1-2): EPEVTQTPSHQVTQMGQEVILRCVPISNHLYFYWYRQILGQKVEFLVSFYNNEISEKSEIFDDQFSVERPDGSNFTLKIRSTKLEDSAMYFCASSRKEYGYTFGSGTRLTVV.

The CDR3 here is CSASTGESNYGYTF. The CDR3 bases are TGCAGTGCCAGTACAGGAGAAAGTAACTATGGCTACACCTTC. V is TRBV20-1 and J is TRBJ1-2, with a weak D call TRBD1 (5 bases). V lost 6 bases and J 1 base, leaving 15 bases between the germline ends. Germline CDR1 is DFQATT and CDR2 is SNEGSKA (reference sequence). This CDR3 comprises 14 residues.

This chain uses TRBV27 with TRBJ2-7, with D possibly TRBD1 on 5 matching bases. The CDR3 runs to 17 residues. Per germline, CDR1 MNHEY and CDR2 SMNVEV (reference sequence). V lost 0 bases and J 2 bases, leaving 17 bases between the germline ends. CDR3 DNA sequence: TGTGCCAGCAGTTTATCACTTCAGGGATTTCCAACCTACGAGCAGTACTTC. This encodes CASSLSLQGFPTYEQYF.

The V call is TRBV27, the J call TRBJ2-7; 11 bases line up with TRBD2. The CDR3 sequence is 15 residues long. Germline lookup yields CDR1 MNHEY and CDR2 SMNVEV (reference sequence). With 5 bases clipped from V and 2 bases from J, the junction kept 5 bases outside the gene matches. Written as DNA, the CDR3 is TGTGCCAGCAGTGACCCGGGACTAGCGGCCTACGAGCAGTACTTC. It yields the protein CASSDPGLAAYEQYF.

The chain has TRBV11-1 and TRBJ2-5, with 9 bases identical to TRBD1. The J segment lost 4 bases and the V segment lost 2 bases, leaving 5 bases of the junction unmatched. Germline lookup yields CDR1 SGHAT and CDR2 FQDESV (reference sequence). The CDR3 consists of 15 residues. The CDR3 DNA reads TGTGCCAGCAGCTTACGGGACAGGGTTGCAGAGACCCAGTACTTC. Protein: CASSLRDRVAETQYF.

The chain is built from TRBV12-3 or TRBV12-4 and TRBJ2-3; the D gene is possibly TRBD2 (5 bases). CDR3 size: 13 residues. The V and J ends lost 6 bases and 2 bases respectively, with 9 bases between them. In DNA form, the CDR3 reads TGTGCCAGCAGCAAGGACTCCACAGATACGCAGTATTTT. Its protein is CASSKDSTDTQYF.

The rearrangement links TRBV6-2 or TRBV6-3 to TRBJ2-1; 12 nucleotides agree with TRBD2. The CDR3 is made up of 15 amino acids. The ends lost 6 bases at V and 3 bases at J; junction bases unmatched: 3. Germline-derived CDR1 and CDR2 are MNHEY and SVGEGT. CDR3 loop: CASSPSGGGYNEQFF. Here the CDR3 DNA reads TGTGCCAGCAGCCCTAGCGGGGGGGGCTACAATGAGCAGTTCTTC.

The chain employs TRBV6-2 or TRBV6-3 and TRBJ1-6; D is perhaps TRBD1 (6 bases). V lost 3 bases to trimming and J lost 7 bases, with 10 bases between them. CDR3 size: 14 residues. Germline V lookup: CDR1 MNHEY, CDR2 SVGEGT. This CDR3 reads CASSYTDRNSPLHF. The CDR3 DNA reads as TGTGCCAGCAGTTATACAGACAGGAATTCACCCCTCCACTTT.

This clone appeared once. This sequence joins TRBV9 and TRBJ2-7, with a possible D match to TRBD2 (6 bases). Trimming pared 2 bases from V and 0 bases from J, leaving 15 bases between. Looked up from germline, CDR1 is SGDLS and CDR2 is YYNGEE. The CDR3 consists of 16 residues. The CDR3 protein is CASSVSGTASSYEQYF. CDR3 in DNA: TGTGCCAGCAGCGTGTCCGGGACTGCAAGCTCCTACGAGCAGTACTTC. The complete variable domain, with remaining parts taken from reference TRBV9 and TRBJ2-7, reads DSGVTQTPKHLITATGQRVTLRCSPRSGDLSVYWYQQSLDQGLQFLIQYYNGEERAKGNILERFSAQQFPDLHSELNLSSLELGDSALYFCASSVSGTASSYEQYFGPGTRLTVT.

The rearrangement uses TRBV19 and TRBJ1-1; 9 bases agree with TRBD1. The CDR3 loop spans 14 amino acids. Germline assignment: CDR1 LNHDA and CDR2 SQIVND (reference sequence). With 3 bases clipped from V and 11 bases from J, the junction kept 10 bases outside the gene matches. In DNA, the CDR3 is TGTGCCAGTAGTATGTCACAGGGGGCTTGGTGGGCTTTCTTT. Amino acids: CASSMSQGAWWAFF.